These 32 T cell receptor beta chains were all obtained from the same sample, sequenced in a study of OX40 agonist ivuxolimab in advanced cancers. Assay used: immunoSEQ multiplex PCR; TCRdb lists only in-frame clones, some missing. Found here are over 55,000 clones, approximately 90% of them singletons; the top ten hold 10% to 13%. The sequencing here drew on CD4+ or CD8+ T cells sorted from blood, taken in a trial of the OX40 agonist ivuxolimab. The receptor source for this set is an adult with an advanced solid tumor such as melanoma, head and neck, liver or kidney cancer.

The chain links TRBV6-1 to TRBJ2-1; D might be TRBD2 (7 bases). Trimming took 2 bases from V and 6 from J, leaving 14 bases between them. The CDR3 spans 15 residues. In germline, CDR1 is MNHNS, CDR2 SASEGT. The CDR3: CASSENTGRGNEQFF. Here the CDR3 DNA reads TGTGCCAGCAGTGAAAATACAGGGAGGGGCAATGAGCAGTTCTTC.

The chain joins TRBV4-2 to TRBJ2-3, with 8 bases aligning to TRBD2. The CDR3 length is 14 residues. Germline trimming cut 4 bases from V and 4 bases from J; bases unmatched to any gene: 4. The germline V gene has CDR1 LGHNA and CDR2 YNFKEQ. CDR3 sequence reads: CASSPSGSPDTQYF. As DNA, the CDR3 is TGTGCCAGCAGCCCTAGCGGGTCACCAGATACGCAGTATTTT.

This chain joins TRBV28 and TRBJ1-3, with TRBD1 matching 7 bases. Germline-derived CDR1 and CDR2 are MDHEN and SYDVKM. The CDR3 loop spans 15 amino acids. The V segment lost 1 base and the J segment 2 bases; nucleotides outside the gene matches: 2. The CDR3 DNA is TGTGCCAGCAGTTTATTAACAGGGGCTGGAAACACCATATATTTT. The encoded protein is CASSLLTGAGNTIYF.

The CDR3 DNA is TGTGCCAGCACCTCCTCTGGCACAGATACGCAGTATTTT. Amino acid sequence: CASTSSGTDTQYF. The chain joins TRBV7-9 to TRBJ2-3, with unresolved D. CDR1 and CDR2 from the germline V gene are SEHNR and FQNEAQ (reference sequence). The CDR3 runs to 13 residues. Trimming removed 7 bases from V and 1 base from J, with 9 bases in between.

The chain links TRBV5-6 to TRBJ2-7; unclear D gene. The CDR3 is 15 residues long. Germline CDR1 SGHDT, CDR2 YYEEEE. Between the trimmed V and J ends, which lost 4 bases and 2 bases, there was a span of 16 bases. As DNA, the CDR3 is TGTGCCAGCAGCCGGACGTCGTTAGGGCCCTACGAGCAGTACTTC. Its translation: CASSRTSLGPYEQYF.

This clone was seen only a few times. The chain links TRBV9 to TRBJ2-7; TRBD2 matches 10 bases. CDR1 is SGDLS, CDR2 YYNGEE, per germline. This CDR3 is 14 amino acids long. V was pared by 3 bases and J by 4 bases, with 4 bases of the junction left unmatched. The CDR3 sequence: CASSAGLAPYEQYF. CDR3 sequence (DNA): TGTGCCAGCAGCGCGGGACTAGCGCCGTACGAGCAGTACTTC. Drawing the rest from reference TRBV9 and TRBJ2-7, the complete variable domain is DSGVTQTPKHLITATGQRVTLRCSPRSGDLSVYWYQQSLDQGLQFLIQYYNGEERAKGNILERFSAQQFPDLHSELNLSSLELGDSALYFCASSAGLAPYEQYFGPGTRLTVT.

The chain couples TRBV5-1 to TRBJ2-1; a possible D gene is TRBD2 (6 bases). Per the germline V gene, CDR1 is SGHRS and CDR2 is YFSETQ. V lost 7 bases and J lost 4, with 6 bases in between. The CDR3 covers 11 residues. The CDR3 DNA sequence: TGCGCCAGCGCGGGGTACAATGAGCAGTTCTTC. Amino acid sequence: CASAGYNEQFF.

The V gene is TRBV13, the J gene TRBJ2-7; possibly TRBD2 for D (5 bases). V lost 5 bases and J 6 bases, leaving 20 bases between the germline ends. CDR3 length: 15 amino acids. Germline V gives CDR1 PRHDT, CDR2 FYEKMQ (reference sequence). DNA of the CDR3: TGTGCCAGCAGCCCCGTACGGCAGAGGGCTTCCGAGCAGTACTTC. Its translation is CASSPVRQRASEQYF.

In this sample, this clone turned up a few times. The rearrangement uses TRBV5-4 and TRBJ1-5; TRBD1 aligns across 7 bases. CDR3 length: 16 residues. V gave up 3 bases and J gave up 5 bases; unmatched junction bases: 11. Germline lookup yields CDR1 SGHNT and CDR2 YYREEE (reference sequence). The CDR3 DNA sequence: TGTGCCAGCAGCTCTCGTCCCGACAGGGTGGATCAGCCCCAGCATTTT. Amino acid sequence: CASSSRPDRVDQPQHF.

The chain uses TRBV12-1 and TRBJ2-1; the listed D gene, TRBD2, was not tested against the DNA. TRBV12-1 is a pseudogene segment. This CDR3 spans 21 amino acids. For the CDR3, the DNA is TGTGCCAGCAGCTTTTTTACGGACAGGCGGCTAGCGGGAGCGAACTACAATGAGCAGTTCTTC. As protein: CASSFFTDRRLAGANYNEQFF.

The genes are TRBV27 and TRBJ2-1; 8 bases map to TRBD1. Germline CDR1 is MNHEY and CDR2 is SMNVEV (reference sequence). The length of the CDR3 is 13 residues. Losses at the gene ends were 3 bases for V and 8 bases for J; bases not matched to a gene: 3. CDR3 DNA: TGTGCCAGCAGTTTCGCAGGGGGCTATGAGCAGTTCTTC. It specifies CASSFAGGYEQFF.

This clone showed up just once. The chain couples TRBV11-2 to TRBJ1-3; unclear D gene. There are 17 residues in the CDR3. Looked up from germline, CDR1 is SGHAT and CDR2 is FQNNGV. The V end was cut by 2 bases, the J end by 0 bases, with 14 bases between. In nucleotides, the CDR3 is TGTGCCAGCAGCTTACCAAGAGTCCCTCACTCTGGAAACACCATATATTTT. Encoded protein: CASSLPRVPHSGNTIYF.

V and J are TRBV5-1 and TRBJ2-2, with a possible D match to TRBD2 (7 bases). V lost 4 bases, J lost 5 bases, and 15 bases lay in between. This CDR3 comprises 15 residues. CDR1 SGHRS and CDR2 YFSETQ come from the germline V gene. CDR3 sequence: CASSQGRVVTGELFF. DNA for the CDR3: TGCGCCAGCAGCCAGGGGAGGGTTGTTACCGGGGAGCTGTTTTTT.

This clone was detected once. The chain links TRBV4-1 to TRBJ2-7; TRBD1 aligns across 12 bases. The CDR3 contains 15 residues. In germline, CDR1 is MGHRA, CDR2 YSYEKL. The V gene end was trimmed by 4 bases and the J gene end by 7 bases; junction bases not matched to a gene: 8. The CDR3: CASSPLWDRGREQYF. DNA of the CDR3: TGCGCCAGCAGCCCCCTGTGGGACAGGGGGCGGGAGCAGTACTTC.

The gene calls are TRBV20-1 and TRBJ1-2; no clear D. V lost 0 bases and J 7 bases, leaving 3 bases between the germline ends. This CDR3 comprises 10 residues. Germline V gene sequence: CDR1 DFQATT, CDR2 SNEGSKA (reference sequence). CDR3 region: CSAREVGYTF. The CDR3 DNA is TGCAGTGCTAGAGAAGTTGGCTACACCTTC.

In nucleotides, the CDR3 is TGTGCCAGCAGCAGCGGGAGCACTAATGAAAAACTGTTTTTT. As protein: CASSSGSTNEKLFF. The V gene is TRBV6-1, the J gene TRBJ1-4; D is unclear. Per germline, CDR1 MNHNS and CDR2 SASEGT. CDR3 length: 14 amino acids. V was pared by 6 bases and J by 2 bases, with 10 bases between.

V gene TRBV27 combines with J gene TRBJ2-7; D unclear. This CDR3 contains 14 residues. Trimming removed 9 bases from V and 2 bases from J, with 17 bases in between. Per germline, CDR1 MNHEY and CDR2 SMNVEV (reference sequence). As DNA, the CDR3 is TGTGCCAGTAGGGAAGGGCAGGCGGCCTACGAGCAGTACTTC. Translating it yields CASREGQAAYEQYF.

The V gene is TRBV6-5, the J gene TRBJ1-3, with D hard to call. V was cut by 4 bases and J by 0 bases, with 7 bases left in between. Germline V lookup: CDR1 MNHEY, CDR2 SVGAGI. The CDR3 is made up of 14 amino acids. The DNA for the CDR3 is TGTGCCAGCAGTTCCCAGTACTCTGGAAACACCATATATTTT. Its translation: CASSSQYSGNTIYF.

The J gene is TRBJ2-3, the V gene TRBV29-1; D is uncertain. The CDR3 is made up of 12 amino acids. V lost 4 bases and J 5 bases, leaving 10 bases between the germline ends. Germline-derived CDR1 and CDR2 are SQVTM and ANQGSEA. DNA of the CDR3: TGCAGCGTTGTAAGGGATATAGATACGCAGTATTTT. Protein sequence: CSVVRDIDTQYF.

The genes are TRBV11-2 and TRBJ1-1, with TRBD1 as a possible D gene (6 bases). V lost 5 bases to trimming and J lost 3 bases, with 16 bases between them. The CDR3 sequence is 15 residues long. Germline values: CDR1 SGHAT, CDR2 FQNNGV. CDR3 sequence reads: CASSPSPTGYTEAFF. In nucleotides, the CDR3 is TGTGCCAGCAGCCCCAGCCCTACAGGGTACACTGAAGCTTTCTTT.

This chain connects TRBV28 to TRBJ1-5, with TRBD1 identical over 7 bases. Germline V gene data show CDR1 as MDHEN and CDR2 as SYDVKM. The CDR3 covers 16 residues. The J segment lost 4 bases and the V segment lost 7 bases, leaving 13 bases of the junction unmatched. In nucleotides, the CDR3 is TGTGCCAGCAATAAAATTAAGGCACAGGGGAATCAGCCCCAGCATTTT. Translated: CASNKIKAQGNQPQHF.

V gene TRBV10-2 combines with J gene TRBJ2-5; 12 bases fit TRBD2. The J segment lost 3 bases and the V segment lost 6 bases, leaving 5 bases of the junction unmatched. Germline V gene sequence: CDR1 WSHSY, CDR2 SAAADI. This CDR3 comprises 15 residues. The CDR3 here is CASRARLAGEETQYF. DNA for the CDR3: TGCGCCAGCAGAGCAAGACTAGCGGGGGAAGAGACCCAGTACTTC.

CDR3 sequence: CASSLRVGTGVPDTQYF. CDR3 DNA: TGTGCCAGCAGCTTAAGAGTCGGGACAGGGGTCCCAGATACGCAGTATTTT. The chain is built from TRBV11-2 and TRBJ2-3; 10 bases line up with TRBD1. The CDR3 totals 17 residues. Per germline, CDR1 SGHAT and CDR2 FQNNGV. Losses at the gene ends were 2 bases for V and 4 bases for J; bases not matched to a gene: 9.

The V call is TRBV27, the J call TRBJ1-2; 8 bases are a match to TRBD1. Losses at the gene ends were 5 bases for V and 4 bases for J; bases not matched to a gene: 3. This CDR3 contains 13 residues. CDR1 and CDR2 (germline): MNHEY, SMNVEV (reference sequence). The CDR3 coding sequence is TGTGCCAGCAGTCTCGACAGGGGCTATGGCTACACCTTC. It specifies CASSLDRGYGYTF.

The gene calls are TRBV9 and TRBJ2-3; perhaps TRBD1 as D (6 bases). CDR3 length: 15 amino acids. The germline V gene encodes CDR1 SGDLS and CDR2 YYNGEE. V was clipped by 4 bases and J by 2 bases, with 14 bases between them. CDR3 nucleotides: TGTGCCAGCAGCTCCAGGACAGACCACACAGATACGCAGTATTTT. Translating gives CASSSRTDHTDTQYF.

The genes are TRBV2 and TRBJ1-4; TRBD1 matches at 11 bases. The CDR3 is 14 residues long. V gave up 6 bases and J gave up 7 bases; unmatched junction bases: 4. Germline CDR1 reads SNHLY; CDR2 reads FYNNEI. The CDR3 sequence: CASRTGTGGEKLFF. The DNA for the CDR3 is TGTGCCAGCAGAACCGGGACAGGGGGTGAAAAACTGTTTTTT.

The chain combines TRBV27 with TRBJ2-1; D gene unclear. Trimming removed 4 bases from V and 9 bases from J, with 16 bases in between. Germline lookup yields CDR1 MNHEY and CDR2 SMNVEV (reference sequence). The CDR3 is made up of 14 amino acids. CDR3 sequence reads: CASSSPGGRGEQFF. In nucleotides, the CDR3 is TGTGCCAGCAGTTCCCCCGGTGGAAGAGGTGAGCAGTTCTTC.

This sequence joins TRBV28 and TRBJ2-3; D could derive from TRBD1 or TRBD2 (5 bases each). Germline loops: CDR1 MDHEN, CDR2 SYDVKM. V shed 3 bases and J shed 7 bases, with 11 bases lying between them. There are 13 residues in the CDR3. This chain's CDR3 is CASSFGGRNTQYF. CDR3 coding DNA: TGTGCCAGCAGTTTTGGGGGTCGAAATACGCAGTATTTT. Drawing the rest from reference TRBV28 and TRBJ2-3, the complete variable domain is DVKVTQSSRYLVKRTGEKVFLECVQDMDHENMFWYRQDPGLGLRLIYFSYDVKMKEKGDIPEGYSVSREKKERFSLILESASTNQTSMYLCASSFGGRNTQYFGPGTRLTVL.

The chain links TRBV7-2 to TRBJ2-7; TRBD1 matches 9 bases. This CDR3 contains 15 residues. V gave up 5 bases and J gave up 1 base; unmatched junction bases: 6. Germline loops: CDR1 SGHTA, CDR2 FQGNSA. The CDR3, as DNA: TGTGCCAGCAGCCTTGACAGGGGGGGATCCTACGAGCAGTACTTC. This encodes CASSLDRGGSYEQYF.

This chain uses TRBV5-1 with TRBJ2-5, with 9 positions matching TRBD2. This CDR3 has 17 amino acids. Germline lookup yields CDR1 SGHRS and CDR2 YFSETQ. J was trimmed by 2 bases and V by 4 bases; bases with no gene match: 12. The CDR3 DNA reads TGCGCCAGCAGCCCGTTGCTAGCGGGGACTCTGCAAGAGACCCAGTACTTC. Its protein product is CASSPLLAGTLQETQYF.

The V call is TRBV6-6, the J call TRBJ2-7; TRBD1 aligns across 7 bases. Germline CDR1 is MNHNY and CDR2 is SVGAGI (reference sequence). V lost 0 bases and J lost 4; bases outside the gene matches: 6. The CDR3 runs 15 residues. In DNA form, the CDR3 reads TGTGCCAGCAGTTACTCTCGAGGGGGCGGTTACGAGCAGTACTTC. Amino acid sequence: CASSYSRGGGYEQYF.

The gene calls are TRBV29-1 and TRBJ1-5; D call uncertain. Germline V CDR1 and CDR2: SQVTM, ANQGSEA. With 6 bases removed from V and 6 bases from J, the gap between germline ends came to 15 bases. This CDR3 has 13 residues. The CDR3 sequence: CSVRTGKGQPQHF. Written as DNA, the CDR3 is TGCAGCGTGAGGACGGGGAAGGGTCAGCCCCAGCATTTT.